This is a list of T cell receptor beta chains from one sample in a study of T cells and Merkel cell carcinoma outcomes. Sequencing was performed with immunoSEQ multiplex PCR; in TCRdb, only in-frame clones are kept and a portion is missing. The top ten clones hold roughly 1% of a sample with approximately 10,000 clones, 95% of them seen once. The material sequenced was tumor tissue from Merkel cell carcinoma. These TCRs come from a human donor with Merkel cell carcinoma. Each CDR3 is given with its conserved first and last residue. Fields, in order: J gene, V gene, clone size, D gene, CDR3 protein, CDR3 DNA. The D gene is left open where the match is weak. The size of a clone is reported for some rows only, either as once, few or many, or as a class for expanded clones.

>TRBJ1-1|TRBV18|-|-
CASSPRPSDEAFF
TGTGCCAGCTCACCAAGACCGAGCGATGAAGCTTTCTTT
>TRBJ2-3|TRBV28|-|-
CASSLVQRISTDTQYF
TGTGCCAGCAGTTTAGTACAACGGATAAGCACAGATACGCAGTATTTT
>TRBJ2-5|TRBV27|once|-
CASSSSLQETQYF
TGTGCCAGCAGTTCCTCACTCCAAGAGACCCAGTACTTC
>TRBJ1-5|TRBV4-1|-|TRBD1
CASSSGTVKNQPQHF
TGCGCCAGCAGCTCCGGGACAGTCAAAAATCAGCCCCAGCATTTT
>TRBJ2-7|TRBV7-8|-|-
CASSLDWRGEQYF
TGTGCCAGCAGCTTAGATTGGAGGGGTGAGCAGTACTTC
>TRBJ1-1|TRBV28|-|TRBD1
CASREGQPNTEAFF
TGTGCCAGCAGGGAGGGACAGCCGAACACTGAAGCTTTCTTT
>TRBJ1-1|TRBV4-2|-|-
CASSQARGGRGPHTEAFF
TGTGCCAGCAGCCAAGCGAGAGGAGGGAGGGGCCCCCACACTGAAGCTTTCTTT
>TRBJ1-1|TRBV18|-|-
CANSPFQGMNTEAFF
TGTGCCAACTCACCGTTTCAGGGCATGAACACTGAAGCTTTCTTT
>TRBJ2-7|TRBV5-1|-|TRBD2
CASSLERDGLYEQYF
TGCGCCAGCAGCTTGGAGCGGGACGGACTCTACGAGCAGTACTTC
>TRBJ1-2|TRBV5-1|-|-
CASSLDGGSLRGYTF
TGCGCCAGCAGCTTGGATGGGGGAAGTTTGCGAGGCTACACCTTC
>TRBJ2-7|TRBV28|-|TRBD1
CASSSPGQGVGEQYF
TGTGCCAGCAGTTCTCCGGGACAGGGGGTGGGTGAGCAGTACTTC
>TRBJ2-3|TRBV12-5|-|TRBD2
CASGPGREKDTQYF
TGTGCTAGTGGTCCCGGGCGGGAGAAAGATACGCAGTATTTT
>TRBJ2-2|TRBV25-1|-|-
CASSDSLSGELFF
TGTGCCAGCAGTGATTCCCTATCCGGGGAGCTGTTTTTT
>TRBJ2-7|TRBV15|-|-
CATSRDSREAYEQYF
TGTGCCACCAGCAGAGATTCCAGGGAAGCCTACGAGCAGTACTTC
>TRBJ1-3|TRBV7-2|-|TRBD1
CASSRDRGRGNTIYF
TGTGCCAGCAGCCGCGACAGGGGGCGAGGAAACACCATATATTTT
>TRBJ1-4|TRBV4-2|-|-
CASSQSTGGNEKLFF
TGTGCCAGCAGCCAATCGACAGGAGGTAATGAAAAACTGTTTTTT
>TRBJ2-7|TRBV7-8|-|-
CASSLATGSKGEQYF
TGTGCCAGCAGCTTAGCTACAGGGTCAAAGGGCGAGCAGTACTTC
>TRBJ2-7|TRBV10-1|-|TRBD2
CASSSRTRSYEQYF
TGCGCCAGCAGCTCTAGGACTAGATCCTACGAGCAGTATTTC
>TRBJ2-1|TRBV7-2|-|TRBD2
CASSLSFGGSGVEQFF
TGTGCCAGCAGCTTATCCTTTGGCGGGAGTGGGGTTGAGCAGTTCTTC
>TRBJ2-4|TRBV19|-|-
CTSSRRDGKNIQYF
TGTACCAGTAGTAGACGGGACGGAAAAAACATTCAGTACTTC
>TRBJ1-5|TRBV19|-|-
CASTWGSPPNQPQHF
TGTGCCAGTACCTGGGGATCCCCTCCCAATCAGCCCCAGCATTTT
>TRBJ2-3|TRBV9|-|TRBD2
CASSVGTSGYTDTQYF
TGTGCCAGCAGCGTCGGGACTAGCGGGTACACAGATACGCAGTATTTT
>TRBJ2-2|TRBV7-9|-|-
CASSLKDPLDLGELFF
TGTGCCAGCAGCTTAAAGGATCCCCTGGATCTCGGGGAGCTGTTTTTT
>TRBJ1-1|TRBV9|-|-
CASSPQPQSRSGFRTEAFF
TGTGCCAGCAGCCCCCAACCCCAATCCCGATCAGGGTTTCGGACTGAAGCTTTCTTT
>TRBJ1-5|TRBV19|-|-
CASSSLQGTQPQHF
TGTGCCAGTAGTAGTCTACAGGGAACTCAGCCCCAGCATTTT
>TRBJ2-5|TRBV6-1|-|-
CASSPLGPFETQYF
TGTGCCAGCAGCCCCTTGGGACCTTTTGAGACCCAGTACTTC
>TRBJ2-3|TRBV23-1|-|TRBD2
CASSLAWGLAGGPDPDTQYF
TGCGCCAGCAGTCTGGCGTGGGGACTAGCGGGAGGGCCGGATCCAGATACGCAGTATTTT
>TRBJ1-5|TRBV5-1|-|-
CASSLGTENQSQHF
TGCGCCAGCAGCTTGGGGACAGAAAATCAGTCCCAGCATTTT
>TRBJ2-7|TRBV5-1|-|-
CASSLGPGSSYEQYF
TGCGCCAGCAGCTTGGGTCCAGGGAGCTCCTACGAGCAGTACTTC
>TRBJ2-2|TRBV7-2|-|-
CASSPRQRNTGELFF
TGTGCCAGCAGCCCCCGACAGAGGAACACCGGGGAGCTGTTTTTT
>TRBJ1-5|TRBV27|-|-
CASSLSPSQGGGNQPQHF
TGTGCCAGCAGTTTATCCCCGTCCCAGGGAGGGGGCAATCAGCCCCAGCATTTT
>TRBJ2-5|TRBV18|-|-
CASSPPSGRETQYF
TGTGCCAGCTCACCACCATCGGGTAGGGAGACCCAGTACTTC
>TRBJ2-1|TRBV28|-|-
CASSWLSGLYNEQFF
TGTGCCAGCAGTTGGCTAAGCGGGCTCTACAATGAGCAGTTCTTC
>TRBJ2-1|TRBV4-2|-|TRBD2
CASSQDMTSGNNEQFF
TGTGCCAGCAGCCAAGATATGACTAGCGGGAACAATGAGCAGTTCTTC
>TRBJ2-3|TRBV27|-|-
CASSLYRRGADTQYF
TGTGCCAGCAGTTTATACAGGAGGGGGGCAGATACGCAGTATTTT
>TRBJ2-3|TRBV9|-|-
CASSVSKGERSTQYF
TGTGCCAGCAGCGTATCTAAAGGGGAAAGGTCCACGCAGTATTTT
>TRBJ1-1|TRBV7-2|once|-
CASSLGLTVYTEAFF
TGTGCCAGCAGCTTAGGTCTGACGGTTTACACTGAAGCTTTCTTT
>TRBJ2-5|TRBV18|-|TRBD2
CASSPGLAGRAQETQYF
TGTGCCAGCTCACCGGGACTAGCGGGAAGGGCCCAAGAGACCCAGTACTTC
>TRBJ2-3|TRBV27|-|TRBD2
CASSLSRRWGLEGRARRPDTQYF
TGTGCCAGCAGTTTATCTCGTCGGTGGGGCTTGGAAGGGAGGGCCCGGCGGCCAGATACGCAGTATTTT
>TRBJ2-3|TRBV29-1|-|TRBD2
CSVEDQVAGVRTDTQYF
TGCAGCGTTGAAGATCAGGTAGCGGGAGTTCGCACAGATACGCAGTATTTT
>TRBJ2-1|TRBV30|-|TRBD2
CAWSVPSGVWGGEQFF
TGTGCCTGGAGTGTACCTAGCGGTGTGTGGGGTGGTGAGCAGTTCTTC
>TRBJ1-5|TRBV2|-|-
CASRLPGYSSNQPQHF
TGTGCCAGCAGATTACCGGGTTATTCCAGCAATCAGCCCCAGCATTTT
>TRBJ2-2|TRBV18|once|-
CASSPLRENTGELFF
TGTGCCAGCTCACCCTTAAGGGAGAACACCGGGGAGCTGTTTTTT
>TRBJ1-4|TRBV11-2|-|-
CASSLTGGEYNEKLFF
TGTGCCAGCAGCTTAACGGGTGGGGAGTATAATGAAAAACTGTTTTTT
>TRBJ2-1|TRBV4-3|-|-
CASSQETRGEQFF
TGCGCCAGCAGCCAAGAGACACGGGGGGAGCAGTTCTTC
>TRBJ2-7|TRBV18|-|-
CASSPAGTHSSYEQYF
TGTGCCAGCTCACCAGCCGGGACACATAGCTCCTACGAGCAGTACTTC
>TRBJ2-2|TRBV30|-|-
CAWSVENTGELFF
TGTGCCTGGAGTGTAGAGAACACCGGGGAGCTGTTTTTT
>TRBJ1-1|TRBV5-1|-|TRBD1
CASSPDGQGNTEAFF
TGCGCCAGCAGCCCGGACGGACAGGGGAACACTGAAGCTTTCTTT
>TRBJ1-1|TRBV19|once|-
CASNIKGMNTEAFF
TGTGCCAGTAATATAAAGGGGATGAACACTGAAGCTTTCTTT
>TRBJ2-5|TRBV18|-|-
CASSPAGIQETQYF
TGTGCCAGCTCACCAGCAGGCATCCAAGAGACCCAGTACTTC
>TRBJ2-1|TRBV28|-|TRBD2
CASRSSGSWNEQFF
TGTGCCAGCAGGTCTAGCGGGAGTTGGAATGAGCAGTTCTTC